This paragraph covers one T cell receptor (beta chain) sequence. Antigen: not known. This entry belongs to a study of cytomegalovirus exposure and HLA in healthy donors. Overall study results and limits: Later genetic work tied a missense DCLRE1C variant to beta-chain V and J trimming. A later analysis reportedly found that, within productive TCRs, an Asian-associated ancestry cluster had fewer N-insertions than the mean observed across the approximately 600 donors. Later analysis suggested links between common viral pathogens and several top significant clusters.

Amplification used 60 Vbeta primers and 13 Jbeta primers. Produced via immunoSEQ multiplex PCR; TCRdb's table is partial and in-frame only. The table lists around 160,000 clones, 68% of them singletons, with 2.5% to 3% in the top ten. The sequence came from a middle-aged woman in good health and CMV-seropositive. Sequences were obtained from PBMCs.

CDR3 bases: TGTGCCAGCAGCTTAGCGTGGGCAACCGAGCAGTACTTC. It codes for CASSLAWATEQYF. The chain joins TRBV7-2 to TRBJ2-5; no reliable D call. The J call is in doubt because the DNA end fits TRBJ2-7 better. The germline gives CDR1 SGHTA, CDR2 FQGNSA. The CDR3 is 13 amino acids.